The T cell receptor beta chain under discussion was sequenced for a study of T cell changes during pregnancy in multiple sclerosis (dated by TCRdb to about 2019). For the study in its entirety: The study looked at changes in the T cell repertoire across pregnancy in women with multiple sclerosis.

This clone is medium-sized (0.01 to 0.1%) in its sample. Its antigen target is currently unknown. No base quality information exists; no much larger clone differs at one position. The CDR3, cysteine through phenylalanine, is 12 amino acids long. Just CDR3 DNA is preserved here, 36 bases in frame from base 1. Trimming removed 4 bases from V and 4 bases from J, leaving 6 bases between the germline ends. Per the germline V gene (reference sequence), SEHNR is the CDR1 and FQNEAQ is the CDR2. The library was made by the immunoSEQ multiplex PCR assay. The clones in this table, taken by TCRdb from immuneACCESS, are in-frame only. Not every clone is retained; where verified, under half of the shortfall comes from an unresolved V gene, and the cause of the rest is unknown. The sample profile shows about 44,000 clones; 88% of them were found once. About 6.3% of the sample is in the top ten clones.

This receptor chain uses TRBV7-9 and TRBJ2-3, with no reliable assignment of the D segment. The TCR sequence derives from a female donor in good health, enrolled as a control in a pregnancy study. The specimen comprised CD8+ T cells from peripheral blood mononuclear cells, sampled after pregnancy. The nucleotide sequence is given as TGTGCCAGCAGCTCACTATCAGATACGCAGTATTTT. Its protein is CASSSLSDTQYF.